The sequence of this T cell receptor beta chain was determined in a study of CD8 T cells in ankylosing spondylitis. Study conclusions and caveats: Matched ankylosing spondylitis synovial fluid reportedly contained a significantly enriched population of disease-linked clones.

This clonotype came up a few times. Antigen: not known. This CDR3 is built from 10 residues. In germline, CDR1 is MNHNS, CDR2 SASEGT. The V end lost 7 bases, the J end lost 5 bases, and 5 bases lay between the germline ends. TCRdb processed the 5' RACE reads anew with MiXCR; each CDR3 protein has one entry. The sample contains some 220,000 distinct CDR3 sequences, roughly 8.2% of which appear only once. This sequence originates from a female donor with ankylosing spondylitis or in good health (not recorded which). The sample comprised blood, either unsorted or a sorted T cell fraction (not recorded which). V and J are TRBV6-1 and TRBJ2-5; D gene ambiguous. The CDR3 spells CASTRETQYF. In DNA form, the CDR3 reads TGTGCCAGCACGAGGGAGACCCAGTACTTC.